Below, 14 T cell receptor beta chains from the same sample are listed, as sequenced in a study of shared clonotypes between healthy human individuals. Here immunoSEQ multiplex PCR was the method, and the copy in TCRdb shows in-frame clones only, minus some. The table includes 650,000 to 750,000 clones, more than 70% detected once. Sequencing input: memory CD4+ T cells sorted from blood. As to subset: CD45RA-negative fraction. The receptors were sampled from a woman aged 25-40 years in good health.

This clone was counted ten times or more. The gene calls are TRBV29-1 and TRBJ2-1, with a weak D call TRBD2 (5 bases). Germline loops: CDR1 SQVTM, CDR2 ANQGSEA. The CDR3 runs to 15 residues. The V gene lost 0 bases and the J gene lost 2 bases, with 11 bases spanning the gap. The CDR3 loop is CSVEEVGRTYNEQFF. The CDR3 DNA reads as TGCAGCGTTGAAGAGGTTGGGAGAACCTACAATGAGCAGTTCTTC.

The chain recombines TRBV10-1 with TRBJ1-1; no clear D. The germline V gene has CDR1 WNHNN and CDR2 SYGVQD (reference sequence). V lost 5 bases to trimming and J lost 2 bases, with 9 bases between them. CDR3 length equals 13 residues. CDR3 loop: CASSTNLNTEAFF. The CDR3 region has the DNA TGCGCCAGCAGTACAAATTTAAACACTGAAGCTTTCTTT.

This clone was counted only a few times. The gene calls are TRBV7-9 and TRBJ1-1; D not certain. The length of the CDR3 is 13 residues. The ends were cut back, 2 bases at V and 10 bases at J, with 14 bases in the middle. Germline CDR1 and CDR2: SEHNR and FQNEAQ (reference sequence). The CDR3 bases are TGTGCCAGCAGCTTATTCGGTGAGTCCGGAGCTTTCTTT. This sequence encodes CASSLFGESGAFF.

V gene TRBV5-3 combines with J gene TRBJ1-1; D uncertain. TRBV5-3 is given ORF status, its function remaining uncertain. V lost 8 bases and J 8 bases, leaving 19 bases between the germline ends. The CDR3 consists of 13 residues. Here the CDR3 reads CASRTTGAGEAFF. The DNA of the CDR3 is TGTGCCAGCAGAACGACGGGAGCGGGCGAAGCTTTCTTT.

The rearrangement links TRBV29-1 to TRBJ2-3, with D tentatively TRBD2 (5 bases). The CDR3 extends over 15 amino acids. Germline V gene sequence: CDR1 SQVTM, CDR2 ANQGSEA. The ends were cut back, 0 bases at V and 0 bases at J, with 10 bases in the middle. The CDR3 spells CSVEDLRGSTDTQYF. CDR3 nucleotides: TGCAGCGTTGAAGATCTTCGGGGTAGCACAGATACGCAGTATTTT.

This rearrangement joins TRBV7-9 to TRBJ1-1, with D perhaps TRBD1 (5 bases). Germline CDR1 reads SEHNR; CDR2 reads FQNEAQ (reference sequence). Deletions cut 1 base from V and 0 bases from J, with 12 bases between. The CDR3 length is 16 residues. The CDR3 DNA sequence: TGTGCCAGCAGCTTAGGAAGGGGCCTGATGAACACTGAAGCTTTCTTT. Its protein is CASSLGRGLMNTEAFF.

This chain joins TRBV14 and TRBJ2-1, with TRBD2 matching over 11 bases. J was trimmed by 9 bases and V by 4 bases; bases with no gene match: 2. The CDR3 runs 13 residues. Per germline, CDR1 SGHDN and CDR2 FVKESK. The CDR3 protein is CASSLTSGIEQFF. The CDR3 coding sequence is TGTGCCAGCAGCCTGACTAGCGGGATTGAGCAGTTCTTC.

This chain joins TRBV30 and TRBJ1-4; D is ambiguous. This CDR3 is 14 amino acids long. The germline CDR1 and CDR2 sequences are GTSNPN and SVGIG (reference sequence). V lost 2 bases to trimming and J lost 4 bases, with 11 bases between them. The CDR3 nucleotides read TGTGCCTGGAGTCTAAAGGGAGTTAATGAAAAACTGTTTTTT. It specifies CAWSLKGVNEKLFF.

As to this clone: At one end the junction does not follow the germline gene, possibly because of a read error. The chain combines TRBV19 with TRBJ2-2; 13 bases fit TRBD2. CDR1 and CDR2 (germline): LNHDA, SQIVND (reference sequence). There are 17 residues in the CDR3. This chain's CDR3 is CASSITGLAGTNGELFF. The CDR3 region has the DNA TGTGCCAGCAGTATAACGGGACTAGCGGGAACGAACGGGGAGCTGTTTTTT.

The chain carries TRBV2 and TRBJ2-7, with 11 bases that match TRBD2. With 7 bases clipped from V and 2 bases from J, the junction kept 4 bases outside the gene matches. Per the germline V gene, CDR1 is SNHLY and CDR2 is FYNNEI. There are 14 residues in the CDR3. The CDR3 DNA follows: TGTGCCAGCAACCGACTAGCGGGACCCTACGAGCAGTACTTC. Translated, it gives CASNRLAGPYEQYF.

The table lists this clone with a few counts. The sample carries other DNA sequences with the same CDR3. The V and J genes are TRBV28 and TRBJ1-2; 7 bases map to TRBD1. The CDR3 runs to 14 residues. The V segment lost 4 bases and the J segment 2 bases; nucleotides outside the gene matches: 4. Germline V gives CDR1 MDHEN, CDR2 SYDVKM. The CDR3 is CASSSMTGNYGYTF. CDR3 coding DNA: TGTGCCAGCAGTTCAATGACAGGGAACTATGGCTACACCTTC.

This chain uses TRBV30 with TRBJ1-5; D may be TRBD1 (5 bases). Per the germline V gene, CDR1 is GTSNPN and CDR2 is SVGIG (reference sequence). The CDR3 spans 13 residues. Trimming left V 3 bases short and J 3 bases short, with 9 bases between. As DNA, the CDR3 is TGTGCCTGGAGACAGGATTTCAATCAGCCCCAGCATTTT. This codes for CAWRQDFNQPQHF. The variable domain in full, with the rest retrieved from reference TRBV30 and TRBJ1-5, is SQTIHQWPATLVQPVGSPLSLECTVEGTSNPNLYWYRQAAGRGLQLLFYSVGIGQISSEVPQNLSASRPQDRQFILSSKKLLLSDSGFYLCAWRQDFNQPQHFGDGTRLSIL.

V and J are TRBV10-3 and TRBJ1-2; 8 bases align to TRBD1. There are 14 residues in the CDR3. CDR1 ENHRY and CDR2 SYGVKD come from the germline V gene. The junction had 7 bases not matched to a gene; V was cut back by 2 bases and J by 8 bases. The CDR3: CAISEVSGGRGYTF. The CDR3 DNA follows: TGTGCCATCAGTGAGGTGTCAGGGGGCAGGGGCTACACCTTC.

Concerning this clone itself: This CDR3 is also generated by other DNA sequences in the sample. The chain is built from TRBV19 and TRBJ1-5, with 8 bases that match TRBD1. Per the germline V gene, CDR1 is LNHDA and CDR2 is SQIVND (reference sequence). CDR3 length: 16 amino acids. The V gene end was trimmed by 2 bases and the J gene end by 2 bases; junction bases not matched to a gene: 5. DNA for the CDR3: TGTGCCAGTAGTATACAGGGGGCCGGGGGCAATCAGCCCCAGCATTTT. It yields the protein CASSIQGAGGNQPQHF. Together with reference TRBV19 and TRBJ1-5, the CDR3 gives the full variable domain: DGGITQSPKYLFRKEGQNVTLSCEQNLNHDAMYWYRQDPGQGLRLIYYSQIVNDFQKGDIAEGYSVSREKKESFPLTVTSAQKNPTAFYLCASSIQGAGGNQPQHFGDGTRLSIL.